A single sample is the source of the 32 T cell receptor beta chains below, sequenced in a study of chemoradiotherapy in HPV16-positive cancers. TCRdb's table, derived via immunoSEQ multiplex PCR, lists solely in-frame clones and lacks some. This table holds approximately 29,000 clones, around four fifths found once. The specimen comprised blood, sampled from a patient who underwent chemoradiotherapy. These receptors were obtained from a human donor with HPV-associated anogenital cancer.

The chain joins TRBV7-2 to TRBJ2-5; a possible D gene is TRBD1 (6 bases). The CDR3 spans 17 residues. V was trimmed by 5 bases and J by 5 bases, leaving 24 bases between them. Germline V gives CDR1 SGHTA, CDR2 FQGNSA. CDR3 DNA sequence: TGTGCCAGCAGCCTACGTTCCGGGACACTGGTTGGCGAGACCCAGTACTTC. Translated: CASSLRSGTLVGETQYF.

The CDR3 nucleotides read TGTGCCAGCAGCCCCACGGGACAGGGGACCAATGAGCAGTTCTTC. This sequence encodes CASSPTGQGTNEQFF. The rearrangement uses TRBV5-6 and TRBJ2-1; 10 nucleotides line up with TRBD1. The CDR3 is made up of 15 amino acids. Looked up from germline, CDR1 is SGHDT and CDR2 is YYEEEE. V shed 4 bases, J shed 6 bases, and the junction held 7 bases outside the gene matches.

In its sample, this clone was seen once. V is TRBV6-5 and J is TRBJ2-3, with 11 bases identical to TRBD1. V lost 2 bases and J lost 6; bases outside the gene matches: 4. The CDR3 sequence is 15 residues long. Per the germline V gene, CDR1 is MNHEY and CDR2 is SVGAGI. The CDR3 DNA reads TGTGCCAGCAGTTACACCGGACAGGGGGCCGATACGCAGTATTTT. Translating it yields CASSYTGQGADTQYF.

The chain couples TRBV27 to TRBJ1-2, with 9 bases matching TRBD1. V shed 5 bases, J shed 5 bases, and the junction held 3 bases outside the gene matches. This CDR3 contains 13 residues. Germline lookup yields CDR1 MNHEY and CDR2 SMNVEV (reference sequence). The CDR3 loop is CASSPGTGYGYTF. CDR3 sequence (DNA): TGTGCCAGCAGTCCCGGGACAGGGTATGGCTACACCTTC.

The V and J genes are TRBV20-1 and TRBJ1-2, with D uncertain. Germline CDR1 is DFQATT and CDR2 is SNEGSKA (reference sequence). Trimming took off 1 base at V and 4 bases at J, with 4 bases between the two ends. CDR3 length: 11 residues. Written as DNA, the CDR3 is TGCAGTGCTAGAGGAAGCTATGGCTACACCTTC. It translates to CSARGSYGYTF.

The chain is built from TRBV5-8 and TRBJ1-1; 8 positions match TRBD1. Germline CDR1 is SGHTS and CDR2 is YDEGEE. Unmatched junction bases numbered 10, after V lost 3 bases and J lost 0 bases. This CDR3 comprises 17 residues. The CDR3 nucleotides are TGTGCCAGCAGCTGGTCGACAGGGGAGAATGTGAACACTGAAGCTTTCTTT. It yields the protein CASSWSTGENVNTEAFF. Full variable domain (outside the CDR3, taken from reference TRBV5-8 and TRBJ1-1): EAGVTQSPTHLIKTRGQQATLRCSPISGHTSVYWYQQALGLGLQFLLWYDEGEERNRGNFPPRFSGRQFPNYSSELNVNALELEDSALYLCASSWSTGENVNTEAFFGQGTRLTVV.

The DNA of the CDR3 is TGTGCCAGCAAGTCAGGACAGGGAAGCTATGGCTACACCTTC. Translated, it gives CASKSGQGSYGYTF. The genes are TRBV9 and TRBJ1-2, with 8 bases lining up with TRBD1. Germline lookup yields CDR1 SGDLS and CDR2 YYNGEE. The CDR3 contains 14 residues. J was trimmed by 4 bases and V by 6 bases; bases with no gene match: 8. Full variable domain (rest looked up from reference TRBV9 and TRBJ1-2): DSGVTQTPKHLITATGQRVTLRCSPRSGDLSVYWYQQSLDQGLQFLIQYYNGEERAKGNILERFSAQQFPDLHSELNLSSLELGDSALYFCASKSGQGSYGYTFGSGTRLTVV.

This clone was observed a few times. The chain is built from TRBV2 and TRBJ2-5, with D possibly TRBD2 on 5 matching bases. This CDR3 has 14 amino acids. Per germline, CDR1 SNHLY and CDR2 FYNNEI. Trimming pared 5 bases from V and 1 base from J, leaving 11 bases between. As DNA, the CDR3 is TGTGCCAGCAGTCTGAAGCGGTCCCAAGAGACCCAGTACTTC. Protein sequence: CASSLKRSQETQYF.

This chain uses TRBV7-9 with TRBJ2-4, with 7 bases aligning to TRBD1. The CDR3 covers 14 residues. Germline CDR1 SEHNR, CDR2 FQNEAQ (reference sequence). V dropped 4 bases and J dropped 4; count of bases not matched to a gene: 4. DNA of the CDR3: TGTGCCAGCAGCTCGACAGGGACAAAAAACATTCAGTACTTC. Amino acids: CASSSTGTKNIQYF. Full variable domain (rest looked up from reference TRBV7-9 and TRBJ2-4): DTGVSQNPRHKITKRGQNVTFRCDPISEHNRLYWYRQTLGQGPEFLTYFQNEAQLEKSRLLSDRFSAERPKGSFSTLEIQRTEQGDSAMYLCASSSTGTKNIQYFGAGTRLSVL.

The chain's CDR3 is CASSEGRASYGYTF. The CDR3 DNA follows: TGTGCCAGCAGTGAAGGGCGGGCCAGCTATGGCTACACCTTC. The chain has TRBV6-1 and TRBJ1-2; D not certain. V was clipped by 1 base and J by 4 bases, with 10 bases between them. Germline loops: CDR1 MNHNS, CDR2 SASEGT. This CDR3 is 14 amino acids long.

The chain couples TRBV19 to TRBJ1-1, with no clear D. Germline assignment: CDR1 LNHDA and CDR2 SQIVND (reference sequence). The CDR3 spans 13 residues. The V end lost 5 bases, the J end lost 1 base, and 8 bases lay between the germline ends. The CDR3 here is CASSADTNTEAFF. CDR3 in DNA: TGTGCCAGTAGTGCCGACACGAACACTGAAGCTTTCTTT. Based on the CDR3 plus reference TRBV19 and TRBJ1-1, the full variable domain is DGGITQSPKYLFRKEGQNVTLSCEQNLNHDAMYWYRQDPGQGLRLIYYSQIVNDFQKGDIAEGYSVSREKKESFPLTVTSAQKNPTAFYLCASSADTNTEAFFGQGTRLTVV.

J is TRBJ1-2 and V is TRBV30; D may be TRBD1 (6 bases). The length of the CDR3 is 13 residues. The germline CDR1 and CDR2 sequences are GTSNPN and SVGIG (reference sequence). The V end lost 5 bases, the J end lost 6 bases, and 16 bases lay between the germline ends. CDR3 nucleotides: TGTGCCTGGGACTCGACAGGCTACAATGGCTACACCTTC. It yields the protein CAWDSTGYNGYTF.

The chain combines TRBV2 with TRBJ2-5, with 7 bases aligning to TRBD2. Germline CDR1 is SNHLY and CDR2 is FYNNEI. There are 15 residues in the CDR3. V gave up 7 bases and J gave up 2 bases; unmatched junction bases: 10. The CDR3 region has the DNA TGTGCCAGCATCATTGAGCGGGGAGGTCAAGAGACCCAGTACTTC. Residues: CASIIERGGQETQYF.

The chain has TRBV19 and TRBJ1-6, with D unclear. This CDR3 has 14 amino acids. V was pared by 7 bases and J by 3 bases, with 10 bases between. CDR1 LNHDA and CDR2 SQIVND come from the germline V gene (reference sequence). The CDR3 protein is CASTPGLYNSPLHF. For the CDR3, the DNA is TGTGCCAGTACCCCGGGCCTCTATAATTCACCCCTCCACTTT.

The chain uses TRBV2 and TRBJ2-5; 10 bases map to TRBD1. The CDR3 is 14 amino acids. Germline loops: CDR1 SNHLY, CDR2 FYNNEI. Trimming cost V 5 bases and J 4 bases; bases outside gene matches: 4. The CDR3 reads CASSRRTGGETQYF. CDR3 nucleotide sequence: TGTGCCAGCAGTCGGAGGACAGGGGGAGAGACCCAGTACTTC.

This sequence joins TRBV25-1 and TRBJ2-7; D is unresolved. CDR3 size: 11 residues. V lost 1 base and J lost 8, with 6 bases in between. Germline V gene lookup returns CDR1 MGHDK and CDR2 SYGVNS. The CDR3 DNA follows: TGTGCCAGCAGTGAATCTGGAAAGCAGTACGTC. Translated: CASSESGKQYV.

This clone was seen just once. Different DNA sequences within this sample yield the same CDR3. The chain carries TRBV19 and TRBJ1-2; D remains unclear. The CDR3 is made up of 13 amino acids. The V end lost 5 bases, the J end lost 0 bases, and 7 bases lay between the germline ends. From germline, CDR1 is LNHDA and CDR2 SQIVND (reference sequence). The CDR3 DNA is TGTGCCAGTAGTCCCGGGACTAACTATGGCTACACCTTC. Residues: CASSPGTNYGYTF.

The chain couples TRBV29-1 to TRBJ2-5; possible D gene TRBD1, 5 bases. V was clipped by 0 bases and J by 1 base, with 15 bases between them. Germline CDR1 reads SQVTM; CDR2 reads ANQGSEA. The CDR3 is 16 amino acids. The CDR3: CSVEDDTGPSQETQYF. In nucleotides, the CDR3 is TGCAGCGTTGAAGATGATACAGGCCCGAGCCAAGAGACCCAGTACTTC.

CDR3 in DNA: TGCGCCAGCAGCTCCTCCCTAAACTATGGCTACACCTTC. It codes for CASSSSLNYGYTF. J is TRBJ1-2 and V is TRBV5-1; D is undetermined. The germline V gene encodes CDR1 SGHRS and CDR2 YFSETQ. V was cut by 3 bases and J by 2 bases, with 8 bases left in between. The length of the CDR3 is 13 residues.

The V call is TRBV19, the J call TRBJ1-2, with D possibly being TRBD1 (6 bases). Trimming cost V 6 bases and J 4 bases, with 18 bases left between them. The CDR3 is 15 amino acids. From germline, CDR1 is LNHDA and CDR2 SQIVND (reference sequence). CDR3 region: CASRARDTLGYGYTF. CDR3 DNA sequence: TGTGCCAGTAGGGCTCGGGACACCCTCGGCTATGGCTACACCTTC.

The DNA of the CDR3 is TGTGCCAGCAGCCAAGATCCGTTATTTGGGGGACAGAGACTACAATGGTCGGATACGCAGTATTTT. Amino acids: CASSQDPLFGGQRLQWSDTQYF. V and J are TRBV4-2 and TRBJ2-3; 7 nucleotides align to TRBD1. V gave up 0 bases and J gave up 6 bases; unmatched junction bases: 27. CDR1 is LGHNA, CDR2 YNFKEQ, per germline. The CDR3 runs to 22 residues.

The V call is TRBV5-3, the J call TRBJ2-5; TRBD2 is a possible D gene (7 bases). TRBV5-3 is an ORF, and what it does is uncertain. The CDR3 totals 18 residues. V was pared by 3 bases and J by 4 bases, with 25 bases between. The chain's CDR3 is CARSSPPGGRPPRETQYF. CDR3 DNA sequence: TGTGCCAGAAGCTCCCCCCCGGGGGGCCGTCCCCCCCGAGAGACCCAGTACTTC.

The chain joins TRBV11-3 to TRBJ1-5; D gene ambiguous. Per the germline V gene, CDR1 is SGHNT and CDR2 is YENEEA. The CDR3 sequence is 13 residues long. The ends were cut back, 2 bases at V and 3 bases at J, with 5 bases in the middle. The CDR3 DNA reads as TGTGCCAGCAGCTTACAACTCAATCAGCCCCAGCATTTT. As protein: CASSLQLNQPQHF.

This sequence joins TRBV5-1 and TRBJ2-3, with 8 bases fitting TRBD2. Trimming took 5 bases from V and 0 from J; bases not matched to a gene: 5. Germline loops: CDR1 SGHRS, CDR2 YFSETQ. The CDR3 totals 15 residues. CDR3 in DNA: TGCGCCAGCAGGATTAGCGGGGCTAGCACAGATACGCAGTATTTT. It specifies CASRISGASTDTQYF.

The chain carries TRBV10-3 and TRBJ2-2; 16 positions agree with TRBD2. Germline lookup yields CDR1 ENHRY and CDR2 SYGVKD. This CDR3 is built from 14 residues. The V segment lost 9 bases and the J segment 6 bases; nucleotides outside the gene matches: 1. The CDR3 protein is CAMGLAGGPGELFF. The CDR3 nucleotides are TGTGCCATGGGACTAGCGGGGGGGCCCGGGGAGCTGTTTTTT.

This clone was observed once. The rearrangement links TRBV27 to TRBJ2-4; a possible D gene is TRBD1 (5 bases). There are 17 residues in the CDR3. Looked up from germline, CDR1 is MNHEY and CDR2 is SMNVEV (reference sequence). V was trimmed by 6 bases and J by 0 bases, leaving 18 bases between them. This CDR3 reads CASSPKGKTLAKNIQYF. As DNA, the CDR3 is TGTGCCAGCAGCCCCAAGGGGAAAACACTAGCCAAAAACATTCAGTACTTC.

This chain links TRBV4-1 with TRBJ1-4; 8 bases map to TRBD1. This CDR3 has 15 amino acids. Per the germline V gene, CDR1 is MGHRA and CDR2 is YSYEKL. Germline trimming cut 0 bases from V and 5 bases from J; bases unmatched to any gene: 2. CDR3 bases: TGCGCCAGCAGCCAAGACGGGACAGGAAATGAAAAACTGTTTTTT. The encoded protein is CASSQDGTGNEKLFF.

This clone is a singleton in its sample. The V and J genes are TRBV30 and TRBJ2-1; tentative D call: TRBD2 (5 bases). The V and J ends lost 5 bases and 2 bases respectively, with 22 bases between them. The CDR3 is made up of 17 amino acids. Germline V gives CDR1 GTSNPN, CDR2 SVGIG (reference sequence). CDR3 region: CAWEGLGIPYTYNEQFF. Here the CDR3 DNA reads TGTGCCTGGGAGGGATTGGGGATACCTTATACCTACAATGAGCAGTTCTTC. Supplemented by reference TRBV30 and TRBJ2-1, the full variable domain reads SQTIHQWPATLVQPVGSPLSLECTVEGTSNPNLYWYRQAAGRGLQLLFYSVGIGQISSEVPQNLSASRPQDRQFILSSKKLLLSDSGFYLCAWEGLGIPYTYNEQFFGPGTRLTVL.

The chain combines TRBV28 with TRBJ1-2; D not certain. Germline V gene sequence: CDR1 MDHEN, CDR2 SYDVKM. This CDR3 spans 16 amino acids. The V end was cut by 6 bases, the J end by 4 bases, with 21 bases between. DNA of the CDR3: TGTGCCAGCAGCCCCCTGGGCCCGGGCCTGATCTATGGCTACACCTTC. It codes for CASSPLGPGLIYGYTF.

This clone occurred a few times. The rearrangement uses TRBV11-2 and TRBJ2-5; possibly TRBD1 for D (6 bases). In germline, CDR1 is SGHAT, CDR2 FQNNGV. The CDR3 covers 13 residues. Trimming stripped 1 base from V and 5 bases from J, with 8 bases between. The CDR3 loop is CASSLAGVETQYF. In nucleotides, the CDR3 is TGTGCCAGCAGCTTAGCAGGGGTGGAGACCCAGTACTTC.

This clone came up once. The chain recombines TRBV29-1 with TRBJ1-5, with D perhaps matching TRBD1 (5 bases). There are 12 residues in the CDR3. Per germline, CDR1 SQVTM and CDR2 ANQGSEA. Trimming took off 4 bases at V and 4 bases at J, with 8 bases between the two ends. The CDR3 loop reads CSVGWGNQPQHF. The CDR3 DNA reads as TGCAGCGTTGGATGGGGGAATCAGCCCCAGCATTTT.

This clone appeared a single time. The chain links TRBV27 to TRBJ2-2; weak D call: TRBD2 (6 bases). From germline, CDR1 is MNHEY and CDR2 SMNVEV (reference sequence). Trimming cost V 7 bases and J 7 bases, with 16 bases left between them. There are 14 residues in the CDR3. The CDR3 DNA reads as TGTGCCAGCACCGACCGGGAGCATAACGGGGAGCTGTTTTTT. Translating gives CASTDREHNGELFF.